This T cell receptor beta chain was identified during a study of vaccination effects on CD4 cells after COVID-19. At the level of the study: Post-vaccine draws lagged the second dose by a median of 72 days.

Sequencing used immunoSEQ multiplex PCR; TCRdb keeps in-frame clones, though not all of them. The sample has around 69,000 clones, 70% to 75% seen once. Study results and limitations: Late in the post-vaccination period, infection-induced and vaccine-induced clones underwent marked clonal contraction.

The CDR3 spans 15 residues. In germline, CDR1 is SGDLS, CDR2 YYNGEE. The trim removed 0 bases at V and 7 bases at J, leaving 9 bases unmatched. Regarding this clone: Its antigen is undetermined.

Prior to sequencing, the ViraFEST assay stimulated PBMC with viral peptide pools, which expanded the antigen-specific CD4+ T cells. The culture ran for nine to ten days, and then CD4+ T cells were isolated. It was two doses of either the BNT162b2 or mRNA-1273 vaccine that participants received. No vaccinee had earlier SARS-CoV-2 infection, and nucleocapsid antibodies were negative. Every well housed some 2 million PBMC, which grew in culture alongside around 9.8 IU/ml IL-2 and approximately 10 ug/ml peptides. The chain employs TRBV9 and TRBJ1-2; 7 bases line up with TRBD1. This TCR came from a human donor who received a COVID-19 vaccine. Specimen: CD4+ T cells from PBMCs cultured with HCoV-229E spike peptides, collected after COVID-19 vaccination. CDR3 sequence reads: CASSVVGRGRGGYTF. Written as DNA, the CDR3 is TGTGCCAGCAGCGTAGTAGGAAGGGGGCGCGGTGGCTACACCTTC.